The T cell receptor (beta chain) under discussion was sequenced for a study of blood T cell repertoires in COVID-19. The overall study: Some COVID-19 samples were acute and others convalescent; all came from the United States, Italy and Spain. T cells, B-cell-depleted T cells, or PBMCs supplied cDNA or gDNA.

Original processing notes: Researchers report that nucleated cell counts were estimated from reference gene primer amplification. Produced via immunoSEQ multiplex PCR; TCRdb's table is partial and in-frame only. V, J and clone size are those of that table, while D and trimming were read from the DNA. Here the sample spans a few hundred thousand clones, 88% being singletons. There are 15 residues in the CDR3. Germline V gene lookup returns CDR1 LGHDT and CDR2 YNNKEL (reference sequence). V was pared by 0 bases and J by 4 bases, with 10 bases between. Sequencing was carried out using peripheral blood. This chain connects TRBV3-1 (or the pseudogene TRBV3-2) to TRBJ1-5, with D tentatively TRBD1 (6 bases). The TCR comes from a human donor in a cohort sampled during active COVID-19. The CDR3 region is CASSQDPRGNQPQHF. DNA for the CDR3: TGTGCCAGCAGCCAAGATCCCAGGGGTAATCAGCCCCAGCATTTT.